A selection of T cell receptor beta chains follows, all from one sample in a study of cytomegalovirus exposure and HLA in healthy donors. TCRdb's copy holds only in-frame clones and misses some; the assay was immunoSEQ multiplex PCR. The data hold over 150,000 clones, with approximately 76% observed a single time. Sequences were obtained from PBMCs. Receptors were obtained from a woman aged 18-29 years in good health and CMV-seropositive. CDR3s include the opening cysteine and the closing phenylalanine or tryptophan. A D gene is named only where the DNA matches it firmly. Only part of the rows carry a size: once, few, many, or a class if the clone is expanded.

D	V	size	J	DNA	CDR3
TRBD1	TRBV4-3	few	TRBJ1-6	TGCGCCAGCAGCCAAGGACAGGGGGCGAGGGGTTCACCCCTCCACTTT	CASSQGQGARGSPLHF
TRBD1	TRBV2	NA	TRBJ2-7	TGTGCCAGCAGTGACGGTTGGGACAGGGGCGACGAGCAGTACTTC	CASSDGWDRGDEQYF
NA	TRBV4-1	NA	TRBJ1-1	TGCGCCAGCAGCCAAGCCCGGAGACAGTTGAACACTGAAGCTTTCTTT	CASSQARRQLNTEAFF
NA	TRBV5-1	few	TRBJ2-5	TGCGCCAGCAGCTTTGGGCAGGGAGGAGAGACCCAGTACTTC	CASSFGQGGETQYF
TRBD1	TRBV6-6	few	TRBJ2-7	TGTGCCAGCAGTTTGGGACAGATAGCCTACGAGCAGTACTTC	CASSLGQIAYEQYF
TRBD2	TRBV4-1	few	TRBJ2-3	TGCGCCAGCAGCCAAGGGCCGACTAGCGGGGGGGAAGATACGCAGTATTTT	CASSQGPTSGGEDTQYF
NA	TRBV19	NA	TRBJ2-6	TGTGCCAGTAGGCGTGGGGCCATGAACTCTGGGGCCAACGTCCTGACTTTC	CASRRGAMNSGANVLTF
NA	TRBV6-4	NA	TRBJ1-5	TGTGCCAGCAGTGAAGAGAGAGATCAGCCCCAGCATTTT	CASSEERDQPQHF
TRBD2	TRBV14	NA	TRBJ2-1	TGTGCCAGCAGCCGACTCCTAGCGGGGGGGCCTATTGAGCAGTTCTTC	CASSRLLAGGPIEQFF
NA	TRBV7-9	NA	TRBJ2-5	TGTGCCAGCAGCTTAGTAGCAGAGACCCAGTACTTC	CASSLVAETQYF
NA	TRBV13	NA	TRBJ2-1	TGTGCCAGCAGTGTATCGGGGAGCCCCTCCTACAATGAGCAGTTCTTC	CASSVSGSPSYNEQFF
NA	TRBV7-9	NA	TRBJ2-3	TGTGCCAGCAGCCCTCCGGGATCCGGGGGTGGCACAGATACGCAGTATTTT	CASSPPGSGGGTDTQYF
NA	TRBV7-2	NA	TRBJ2-1	TGTGCCAGCAGCTTAGTTGGTGCAGATAAGCAGTTCTTC	CASSLVGADKQFF
NA	TRBV5-6	once	TRBJ2-3	TGTGCCAGCAGCCCACTGGACAGTTCCACAGATACGCAGTATTTT	CASSPLDSSTDTQYF
NA	TRBV5-4	NA	TRBJ1-3	TGTGCCAGCAGCGCTGCCATGGCGGGGTCTGGAAACACCATATATTTT	CASSAAMAGSGNTIYF
NA	TRBV4-3	NA	TRBJ1-2	TGCGCCAGCAGCCAAGACTACCCCGGTGGCTACACCTTC	CASSQDYPGGYTF
TRBD1	TRBV4-1	NA	TRBJ2-3	TGCGCCAGCAGCCAAGAGGACCGGACAGGGGGTGTCACAGATACGCAGTATTTT	CASSQEDRTGGVTDTQYF
NA	TRBV7-9	NA	TRBJ2-5	TGTTCCAGCAGCTTAGATCCAGGTTTTCTGGTAGAGACCCAGTACTTC	CSSSLDPGFLVETQYF
TRBD2	TRBV14	NA	TRBJ2-1	TGTGCCAGCAGCCAAAGGACTAGTGTCTCTGGAGAGCAGTTCTTC	CASSQRTSVSGEQFF
TRBD1	TRBV10-3	few	TRBJ2-7	TGTGCCATCAGTGAGTCGACAGGGGGAGGCTACGAGCAGTACTTC	CAISESTGGGYEQYF
NA	TRBV19	NA	TRBJ2-7	TGTGCCAGTAGTGGGGGCGTGACCGACACCTACGAGCAGTACTTC	CASSGGVTDTYEQYF
NA	TRBV27	NA	TRBJ2-3	TGTGCCAGCAGTCCCCTCGGGGATACGCAGTATTTT	CASSPLGDTQYF
NA	TRBV9	NA	TRBJ1-5	TGTGCCAGCAGCGTACTCGATACAGGGACCCCCGCAAGTGGGCAGCCCCAGCATTTT	CASSVLDTGTPASGQPQHF
TRBD2	TRBV28	NA	TRBJ2-4	TGTGCCAGCAGTCTCATCCCTAGCGGGGCCAAAAACATTCAGTACTTC	CASSLIPSGAKNIQYF
NA	TRBV9	NA	TRBJ2-7	TGTGCCAGCAGCGTAATGCCCGGTACCTCTTCCTACGAGCAGTACTTC	CASSVMPGTSSYEQYF
NA	TRBV6-1	NA	TRBJ2-5	TGTGCCAGCAAGAAGGTCGAGGGCTGGGGAGAGACCCAGTACTTC	CASKKVEGWGETQYF
NA	TRBV5-4	NA	TRBJ1-4	TGTGCCAGCAGCTTGGGGGCGCAGATGAATGAAAAACTGTTTTTT	CASSLGAQMNEKLFF
NA	TRBV9	NA	TRBJ2-2	TGTGCCAGCAGCGTAATGAGCGGACTAAACACCGGGGAGCTGTTTTTT	CASSVMSGLNTGELFF
TRBD1	TRBV2	NA	TRBJ2-7	TGTGCCAGCTTCCGGGACAGTCCCTACGAGCAGTACTTC	CASFRDSPYEQYF
TRBD2	TRBV7-3	NA	TRBJ2-1	TGTGCCAGCAGCCTAGCGGGGGGGCTCATTGAGCAGTTCTTC	CASSLAGGLIEQFF
NA	TRBV2	once	TRBJ2-2	TGTGCCAGCGTCGGAACAGCCAACACCGGGGAGCTGTTTTTT	CASVGTANTGELFF
TRBD2	TRBV5-6	NA	TRBJ2-1	TGTGCCAGCAGCGCGGACTTGCGGGGGGGCTCAGATGAGCAGTTCTTC	CASSADLRGGSDEQFF
TRBD1	TRBV5-1	NA	TRBJ1-3	TGCGCCAGCAGGCTCCGGGACAGGGAAGGAAACACCATATATTTT	CASRLRDREGNTIYF
NA	TRBV5-4	NA	TRBJ2-3	TGTGCCAGCAGTTTAACGGGGGGCATGTCGGGAGATACGCAGTATTTT	CASSLTGGMSGDTQYF
NA	TRBV4-2	NA	TRBJ1-2	TGTGCCAGCAGCCAAGAAGGCCTTCCCGACGGGGGCTACACCTTC	CASSQEGLPDGGYTF
NA	TRBV7-2	few	TRBJ2-3	TGTGCCAGCAGCTTCCGAGAGATAGCACTCACAGATACGCAGTATTTT	CASSFREIALTDTQYF
NA	TRBV7-2	NA	TRBJ1-2	TGTGCCAGCAGCTCGTCGGCTAACTATGGCTACACCTTC	CASSSSANYGYTF
TRBD1	TRBV6-6	NA	TRBJ1-4	TGTGCCAGCAGTTACCCGACAGGGGGTCATGAAAAACTGTTTTTT	CASSYPTGGHEKLFF
TRBD1	TRBV28	NA	TRBJ1-2	TGTGCCAGCAGTTCAATCGGACAGGGCCCTAACTATGGCTACACCTTC	CASSSIGQGPNYGYTF
TRBD2	TRBV27	NA	TRBJ2-2	TGTGCCAGCGGGCCCCGGACTAGCGGAACCGGGGAGCTGTTTTTT	CASGPRTSGTGELFF
TRBD1	TRBV7-3	NA	TRBJ2-1	TGTGCCAGCAGCCCCGGGACAGCCTCCTACAATGAGCAGTTCTTC	CASSPGTASYNEQFF
NA	TRBV28	NA	TRBJ1-1	TGTGCCAGCAGTTTAGTGACAGATACTGAAGCTTTCTTT	CASSLVTDTEAFF
TRBD2	TRBV7-9	NA	TRBJ2-7	TGTGCCAGCAGCTTAGTTAGCGGGGGATCGCGGCACTACGAGCAGTACTTC	CASSLVSGGSRHYEQYF
NA	TRBV11-3	NA	TRBJ1-1	TGTGCCAGCAGCTTAGGTATGATCTATTTTAGCCTCCAGAACACTGAAGCTTTCTTT	CASSLGMIYFSLQNTEAFF
NA	TRBV4-2	NA	TRBJ1-1	TGTGCCAGCAGCCAAGCTCTTGGGGGGACTACTGAAGCTTTCTTT	CASSQALGGTTEAFF
TRBD1	TRBV5-1	once	TRBJ2-7	TGCGCCAGCAGCTTTCTACAGGGGAGCTCCTACGAGCAGTACTTC	CASSFLQGSSYEQYF
NA	TRBV11-2	NA	TRBJ1-4	TGTGCCAGCAGCTTACCAGGTGAAAAACTGTTTTTT	CASSLPGEKLFF
TRBD1	TRBV25-1	NA	TRBJ1-2	TGTGCCAGCAGTGAAAGTGGCAAAAGGACAGGGGCCTTCTATGGCTACACCTTC	CASSESGKRTGAFYGYTF
NA	TRBV29-1	NA	TRBJ2-1	TGCAGCGTTGAACGGGACATCTACAATGAGCAGTTCTTC	CSVERDIYNEQFF
NA	TRBV5-6	NA	TRBJ1-5	TGTGCCAGCAGCTTCGGAAACAGTGGGAATCAGCCCCAGCATTTT	CASSFGNSGNQPQHF
TRBD1	TRBV7-8	NA	TRBJ2-5	TGTGCCAGCAGCTTCTTACAGGGGCGGACAGAGACCCAGTACTTC	CASSFLQGRTETQYF
NA	TRBV18	NA	TRBJ2-5	TGTGCCAGCTCACCCAAAGTTTCAGGGACATCCCAAGAGACCCAGTACTTC	CASSPKVSGTSQETQYF
NA	TRBV13	NA	TRBJ1-4	TGTGCCAGCAGCTTAACAGGGAATGAAAAACTGTTTTTT	CASSLTGNEKLFF
TRBD2	TRBV29-1	once	TRBJ2-3	TGCAGCGTTGCTAGCGGGGGTCCAGATACGCAGTATTTT	CSVASGGPDTQYF
NA	TRBV28	few	TRBJ2-6	TGTGCCAGCAGTTTATGGGGGGGCTCTGGGGCCAACGTCCTGACTTTC	CASSLWGGSGANVLTF
TRBD1	TRBV6-1	NA	TRBJ2-7	TGTGCCAGCAGTGAAACAGGGGGCGGGGGCTACGAGCAGTACTTC	CASSETGGGGYEQYF
TRBD1	TRBV9	NA	TRBJ1-3	TGTGCCAGCAGCGTAGGGGACAGTGGAAACACCATATATTTT	CASSVGDSGNTIYF